These T cell receptor beta chains were read from a single sample in a study of synovial regulatory T cells in juvenile arthritis. The data were produced by immunoSEQ multiplex PCR, yet TCRdb's version contains in-frame clones alone and is incomplete. The sample data list about 1,400 clones. Sequenced: Treg cells from the synovium. The receptors here all came from a donor aged 2-30 years with juvenile idiopathic arthritis. CDR3s include the opening cysteine and the closing phenylalanine or tryptophan. Size tells how often a clone was seen (once, few, many) or the class of an expanded clone, and some rows leave it out.

abundance	v_gene	j_gene	CDR3aa
-	TRBV7-2	TRBJ1-2	CASSSSWDRGRNYGYTF
medium-sized	TRBV6-6	TRBJ2-7	CASSYSSGSEQYF
-	TRBV6-5	TRBJ1-6	CASPPRWHYNSPLRF
-	TRBV4-1	TRBJ2-3	CASSQERGDTQYF
large	TRBV19	TRBJ2-1	CASRSLGRGSSYNEQFF
-	TRBV28	TRBJ2-7	CASSFLSAYQYF
-	TRBV6-1	TRBJ2-3	CAISEFKRGGHDTQYF
medium-sized	TRBV19	TRBJ2-7	CASSIRQGPPLYEQYF
medium-sized	TRBV6-1	TRBJ1-2	CASIRDRIYGYTF
medium-sized	TRBV5-8	TRBJ2-7	CASSRGQGSSYEQYF
medium-sized	TRBV10-1	TRBJ2-1	CASSGLAGSYNEQFF
medium-sized	TRBV6-1	TRBJ2-7	CASRSSYEQYF
medium-sized	TRBV7-3	TRBJ1-3	CASSLGAGNTIYF
-	TRBV2	TRBJ1-2	CAPATGPYGYPF
medium-sized	TRBV18	TRBJ2-7	CASSPGQAFYEQYF
medium-sized	TRBV5-6	TRBJ1-3	CASSLGTGARNTIYF
medium-sized	TRBV6-1	TRBJ1-2	CASKEGTGARGYTF
medium-sized	TRBV10-1	TRBJ2-7	CASSGTSGGSYEQYF
medium-sized	TRBV7-6	TRBJ2-1	CASSLRHGGVAYNEQFF
-	TRBV7-6	TRBJ2-7	CASSLTSGGDTLSYEQYF